This T cell receptor beta chain originates from a study of T cell changes during pregnancy in multiple sclerosis. CDR1 and CDR2 from the germline V gene are SGHKS and YYEKEE (reference sequence). The CDR3 totals 14 residues. V gave up 4 bases and J gave up 4 bases, with 9 bases separating them. Measured with immunoSEQ multiplex PCR; TCRdb has only the in-frame clones, and not every one. The repertoire holds tens of thousands of clones, with 80% to 95% as singletons. The source of this sequence is a female donor with multiple sclerosis, enrolled in a pregnancy study. The rearrangement joins TRBV5-5 to TRBJ2-6, with D maybe TRBD2 (5 bases). Here the sequenced sample was peripheral blood, taken in the first trimester of pregnancy. The DNA of the CDR3 is TGTGCCAGCAGCCGTACGGGGGGGGCCAACGTCCTGACTTTC. Protein product: CASSRTGGANVLTF. Supplemented by reference TRBV5-5 and TRBJ2-6, the full variable domain reads DAGVTQSPTHLIKTRGQQVTLRCSPISGHKSVSWYQQVLGQGPQFIFQYYEKEERGRGNFPDRFSARQFPNYSSELNVNALLLGDSALYLCASSRTGGANVLTFGAGSRLTVL.